The 12 T cell receptor beta chains reported below all come from one sample, sequenced in a study of blood T cell repertoires in COVID-19. Clones were sequenced by immunoSEQ multiplex PCR, and TCRdb holds only the in-frame ones, with some missing. The sample includes about 150,000 clones, around four fifths of them seen just once. Sequencing was performed on peripheral blood. The receptor set was obtained from an older woman who had recovered from COVID-19.

The chain couples TRBV5-6 to TRBJ2-1, with TRBD2 matching over 7 bases. The CDR3 extends over 16 amino acids. Germline assignment: CDR1 SGHDT and CDR2 YYEEEE. With V trimmed by 0 bases and J by 0 bases, 3 bases remained unmatched. The CDR3 sequence is CASSLALAASYNEQFF. The CDR3 DNA sequence: TGTGCCAGCAGCTTGGCCCTAGCGGCCTCCTACAATGAGCAGTTCTTC. The complete variable domain, with remaining parts taken from reference TRBV5-6 and TRBJ2-1, reads DAGVTQSPTHLIKTRGQQVTLRCSPKSGHDTVSWYQQALGQGPQFIFQYYEEEERQRGNFPDRFSGHQFPNYSSELNVNALLLGDSALYLCASSLALAASYNEQFFGPGTRLTVL.

The chain recombines TRBV5-1 with TRBJ2-5, with 9 bases aligning to TRBD1. The V gene's germline CDR1 is SGHRS and CDR2 YFSETQ. J gave up 9 bases and V 4 bases, and 16 bases lay outside the gene matches. The CDR3 sequence is 16 residues long. The CDR3 DNA follows: TGCGCCAGCAGCCTAAGCCCCGGGACAGGGTCGGGGGCCCAGTACTTC. It yields the protein CASSLSPGTGSGAQYF. The whole variable domain, remainder taken from reference TRBV5-1 and TRBJ2-5, is KAGVTQTPRYLIKTRGQQVTLSCSPISGHRSVSWYQQTPGQGLQFLFEYFSETQRNKGNFPGRFSGRQFSNSRSEMNVSTLELGDSALYLCASSLSPGTGSGAQYFGPGTRLLVL.

The genes are TRBV5-1 and TRBJ2-1, with D perhaps matching TRBD2 (6 bases). The CDR3 loop spans 15 amino acids. CDR1 and CDR2 (germline): SGHRS, YFSETQ. Trimming removed 0 bases from V and 4 bases from J, with 11 bases in between. CDR3 protein: CASSLVGLPYNEQFF. The CDR3 coding sequence is TGCGCCAGCAGCTTGGTAGGACTACCATACAATGAGCAGTTCTTC.

The chain couples TRBV30 to TRBJ1-2; tentative D call: TRBD1 (6 bases). Trimming left V 7 bases short and J 0 bases short, with 15 bases between. The germline V gene has CDR1 GTSNPN and CDR2 SVGIG (reference sequence). This CDR3 comprises 14 residues. The CDR3 region is CASMQGRANYGYTF. The CDR3, as DNA: TGTGCCTCAATGCAGGGGCGGGCTAACTATGGCTACACCTTC. Combining the CDR3 with reference TRBV30 and TRBJ1-2 gives the whole variable domain SQTIHQWPATLVQPVGSPLSLECTVEGTSNPNLYWYRQAAGRGLQLLFYSVGIGQISSEVPQNLSASRPQDRQFILSSKKLLLSDSGFYLCASMQGRANYGYTFGSGTRLTVV.

V usage is TRBV14 and J usage is TRBJ2-3, with D possibly being TRBD2 (5 bases). This CDR3 has 18 amino acids. Germline V gene lookup returns CDR1 SGHDN and CDR2 FVKESK. Trimming stripped 1 base from V and 2 bases from J, with 19 bases between. DNA of the CDR3: TGTGCCAGCAGCCAAGGGTCGGCCAGCGGTCGAGTCACAGATACGCAGTATTTT. Protein product: CASSQGSASGRVTDTQYF.

This clone occurred once. This chain uses TRBV28 with TRBJ2-2, with D perhaps matching TRBD2 (7 bases). CDR3 length equals 14 residues. CDR1 and CDR2 (germline): MDHEN, SYDVKM. The ends were cut back, 6 bases at V and 6 bases at J, with 14 bases in the middle. As DNA, the CDR3 is TGTGCCAGCAGCCCTGGGGGGGGGCCCGGGGAGCTGTTTTTT. It encodes CASSPGGGPGELFF.

This chain connects TRBV25-1 to TRBJ1-1; D might be TRBD1 (6 bases). V was trimmed by 9 bases and J by 0 bases, leaving 14 bases between them. Germline V gene sequence: CDR1 MGHDK, CDR2 SYGVNS. This CDR3 has 14 amino acids. CDR3 nucleotides: TGTGCCAGTAGGGGGTGGGGGATGAACACTGAAGCTTTCTTT. It codes for CASRGWGMNTEAFF.

The chain links TRBV28 to TRBJ1-6, with 10 bases aligning to TRBD1. V was clipped by 5 bases and J by 15 bases; unmatched bases: 4. CDR1 is MDHEN, CDR2 SYDVKM, per germline. There are 12 residues in the CDR3. The CDR3 region has the DNA TGTGCCAGCAGTGCCGGGACAGGGGTCCTCCACTTT. Protein sequence: CASSAGTGVLHF.

The chain couples TRBV18 to TRBJ2-7; the D gene is possibly TRBD2 (5 bases). Germline V gene data show CDR1 as KGHSH and CDR2 as LQKENI. V lost 5 bases to trimming and J lost 3 bases, with 14 bases between them. This CDR3 has 14 residues. CDR3 DNA sequence: TGTGCCAGCTCAAGAGGGCGGGCGGTCTACGAGCAGTACTTC. Protein sequence: CASSRGRAVYEQYF.

The chain is built from TRBV6-5 and TRBJ2-7; 8 bases match TRBD2. Looked up from germline, CDR1 is MNHEY and CDR2 is SVGAGI. This CDR3 is 15 amino acids long. Trimming took 5 bases from V and 3 from J; bases not matched to a gene: 9. The chain's CDR3 is CASSTPGSGSYEQYF. DNA of the CDR3: TGTGCCAGCAGTACCCCCGGCAGCGGGAGCTACGAGCAGTACTTC.

V usage is TRBV2 and J usage is TRBJ2-7; 8 positions agree with TRBD1. This CDR3 has 14 residues. CDR1 and CDR2 from the germline V gene are SNHLY and FYNNEI. V was pared by 6 bases and J by 7 bases, with 11 bases of the junction left unmatched. The CDR3 protein is CASSRGHRAGEQYF. The CDR3 DNA is TGTGCCAGCAGCAGGGGGCACAGGGCGGGTGAGCAGTACTTC.

The rearrangement links TRBV5-5 to TRBJ2-2, with D possibly being TRBD2 (5 bases). The CDR3 totals 15 residues. Between the trimmed V and J ends, which lost 4 bases and 6 bases, there was a span of 16 bases. Germline-derived CDR1 and CDR2 are SGHKS and YYEKEE (reference sequence). This chain's CDR3 is CASSPGQPGAGELFF. CDR3 sequence (DNA): TGTGCCAGCAGCCCGGGCCAACCCGGGGCCGGGGAGCTGTTTTTT.